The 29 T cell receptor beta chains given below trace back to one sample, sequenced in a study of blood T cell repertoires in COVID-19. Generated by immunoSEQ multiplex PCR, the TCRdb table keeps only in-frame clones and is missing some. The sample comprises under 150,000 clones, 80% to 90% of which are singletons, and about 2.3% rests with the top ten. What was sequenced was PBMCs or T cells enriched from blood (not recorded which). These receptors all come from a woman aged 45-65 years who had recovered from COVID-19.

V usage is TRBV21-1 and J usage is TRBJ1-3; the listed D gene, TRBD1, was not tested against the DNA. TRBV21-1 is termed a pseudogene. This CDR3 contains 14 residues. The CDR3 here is CAINPDRGGNTIYF. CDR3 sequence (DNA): TGTGCCATTAACCCCGACAGGGGCGGAAACACCATATATTTT.

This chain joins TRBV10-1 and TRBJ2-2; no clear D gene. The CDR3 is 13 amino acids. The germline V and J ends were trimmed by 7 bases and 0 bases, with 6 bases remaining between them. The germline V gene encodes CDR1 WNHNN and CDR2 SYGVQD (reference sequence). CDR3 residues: CASTRTNTGELFF. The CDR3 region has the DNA TGCGCCAGCACCAGGACGAACACCGGGGAGCTGTTTTTT.

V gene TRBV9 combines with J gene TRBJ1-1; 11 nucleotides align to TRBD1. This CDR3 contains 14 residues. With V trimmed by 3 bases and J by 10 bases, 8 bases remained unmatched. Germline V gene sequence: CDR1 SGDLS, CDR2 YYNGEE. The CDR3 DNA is TGTGCCAGCAGCGATGGGGACAGGGGGTCGGGAGCTTTCTTT. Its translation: CASSDGDRGSGAFF.

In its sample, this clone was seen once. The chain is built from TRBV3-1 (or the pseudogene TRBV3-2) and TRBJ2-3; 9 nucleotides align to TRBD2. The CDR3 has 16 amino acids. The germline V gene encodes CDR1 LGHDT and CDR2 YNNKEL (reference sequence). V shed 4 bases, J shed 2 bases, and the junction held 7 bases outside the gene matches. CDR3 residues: CASSLPLAGTTDTQYF. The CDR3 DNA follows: TGTGCCAGCAGCCTCCCTCTAGCGGGGACCACAGATACGCAGTATTTT.

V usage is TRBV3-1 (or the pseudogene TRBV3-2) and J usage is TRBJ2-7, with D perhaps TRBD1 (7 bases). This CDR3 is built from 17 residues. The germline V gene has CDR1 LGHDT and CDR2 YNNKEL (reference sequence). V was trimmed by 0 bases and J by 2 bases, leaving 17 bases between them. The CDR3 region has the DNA TGTGCCAGCAGCCAAGATCGAAGGAGGGGGCCCACCTACGAGCAGTACTTC. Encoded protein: CASSQDRRRGPTYEQYF.

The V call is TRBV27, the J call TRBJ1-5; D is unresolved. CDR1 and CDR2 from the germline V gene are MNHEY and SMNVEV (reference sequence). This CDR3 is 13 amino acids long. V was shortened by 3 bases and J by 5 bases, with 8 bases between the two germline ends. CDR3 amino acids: CASSLSGDQPQHF. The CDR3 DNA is TGTGCCAGCAGTTTGAGCGGGGATCAGCCCCAGCATTTT.

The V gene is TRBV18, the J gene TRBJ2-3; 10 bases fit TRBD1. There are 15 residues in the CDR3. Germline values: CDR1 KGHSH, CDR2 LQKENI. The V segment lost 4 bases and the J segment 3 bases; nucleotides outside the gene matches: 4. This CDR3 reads CASSLRQGATDTQYF. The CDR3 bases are TGTGCCAGCTCACTCCGACAGGGGGCAACAGATACGCAGTATTTT.

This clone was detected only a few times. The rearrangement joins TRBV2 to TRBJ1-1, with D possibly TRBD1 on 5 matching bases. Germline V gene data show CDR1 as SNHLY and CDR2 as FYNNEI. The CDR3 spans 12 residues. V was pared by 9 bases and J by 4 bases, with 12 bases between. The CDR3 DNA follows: TGTGCCAGGACGACGGGGGGCACTGAAGCTTTCTTT. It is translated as CARTTGGTEAFF. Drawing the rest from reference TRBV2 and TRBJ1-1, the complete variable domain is EPEVTQTPSHQVTQMGQEVILRCVPISNHLYFYWYRQILGQKVEFLVSFYNNEISEKSEIFDDQFSVERPDGSNFTLKIRSTKLEDSAMYFCARTTGGTEAFFGQGTRLTVV.

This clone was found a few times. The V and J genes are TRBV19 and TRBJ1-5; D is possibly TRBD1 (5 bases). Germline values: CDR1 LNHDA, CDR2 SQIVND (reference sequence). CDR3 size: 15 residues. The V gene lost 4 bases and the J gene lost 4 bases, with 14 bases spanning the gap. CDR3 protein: CASSRGGGQNQPQHF. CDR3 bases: TGTGCCAGTAGTAGGGGGGGAGGCCAAAATCAGCCCCAGCATTTT.

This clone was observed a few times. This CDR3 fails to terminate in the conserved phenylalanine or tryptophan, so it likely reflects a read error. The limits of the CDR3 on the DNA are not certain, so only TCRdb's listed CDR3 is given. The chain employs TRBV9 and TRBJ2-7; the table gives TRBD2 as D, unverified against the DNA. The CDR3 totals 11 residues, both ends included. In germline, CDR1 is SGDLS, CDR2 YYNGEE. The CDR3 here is CASSPRRLALL.

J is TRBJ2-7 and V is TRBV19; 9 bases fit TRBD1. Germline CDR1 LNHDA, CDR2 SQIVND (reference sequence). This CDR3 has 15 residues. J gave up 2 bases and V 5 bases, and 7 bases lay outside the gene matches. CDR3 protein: CASSLTGTGTYEQYF. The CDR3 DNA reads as TGTGCCAGTAGTCTTACCGGGACAGGGACCTACGAGCAGTACTTC.

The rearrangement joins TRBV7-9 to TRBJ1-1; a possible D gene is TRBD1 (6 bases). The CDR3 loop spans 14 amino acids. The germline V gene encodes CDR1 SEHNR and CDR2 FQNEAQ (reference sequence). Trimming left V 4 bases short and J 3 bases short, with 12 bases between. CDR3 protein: CASSSPGVYTEAFF. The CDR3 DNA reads TGTGCCAGCAGCTCTCCAGGGGTATACACTGAAGCTTTCTTT.

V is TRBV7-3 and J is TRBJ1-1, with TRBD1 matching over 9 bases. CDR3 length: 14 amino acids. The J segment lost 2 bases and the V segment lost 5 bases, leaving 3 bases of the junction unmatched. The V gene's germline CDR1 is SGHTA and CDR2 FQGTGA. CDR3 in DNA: TGTGCCAGCAGCAGTACAGGGGGCAACACTGAAGCTTTCTTT. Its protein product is CASSSTGGNTEAFF.

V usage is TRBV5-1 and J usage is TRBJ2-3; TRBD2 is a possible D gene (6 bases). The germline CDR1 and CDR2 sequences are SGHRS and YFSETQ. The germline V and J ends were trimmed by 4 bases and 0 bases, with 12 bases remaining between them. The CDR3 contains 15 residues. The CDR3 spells CASSMSGLSTDTQYF. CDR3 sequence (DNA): TGCGCCAGCAGCATGAGCGGGCTCAGCACAGATACGCAGTATTTT.

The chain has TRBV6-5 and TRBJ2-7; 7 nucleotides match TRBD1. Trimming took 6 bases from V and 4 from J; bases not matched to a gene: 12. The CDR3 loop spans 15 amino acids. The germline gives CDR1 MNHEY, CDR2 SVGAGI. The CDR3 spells CASSPRPGQIYEQYF. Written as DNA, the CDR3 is TGTGCCAGCAGCCCAAGACCGGGACAGATTTACGAGCAGTACTTC.

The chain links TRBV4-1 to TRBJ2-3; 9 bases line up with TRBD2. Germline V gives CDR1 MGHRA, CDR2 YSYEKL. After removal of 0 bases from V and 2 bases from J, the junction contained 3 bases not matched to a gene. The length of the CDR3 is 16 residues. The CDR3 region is CASSQEASGNTDTQYF. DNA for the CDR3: TGCGCCAGCAGCCAAGAGGCTAGCGGGAACACAGATACGCAGTATTTT.

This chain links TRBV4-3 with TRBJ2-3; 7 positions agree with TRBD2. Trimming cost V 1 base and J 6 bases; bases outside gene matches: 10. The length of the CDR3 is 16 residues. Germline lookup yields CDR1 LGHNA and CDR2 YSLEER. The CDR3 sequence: CASSQVALAEGDTQYF. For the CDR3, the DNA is TGCGCCAGCAGCCAAGTTGCGCTAGCGGAAGGGGATACGCAGTATTTT.

The CDR3 region is CASSLGTGQETQYF. CDR3 coding DNA: TGTGCCAGCAGCTTAGGGACAGGGCAAGAGACCCAGTACTTC. This rearrangement joins TRBV7-6 to TRBJ2-5; 8 bases align to TRBD1. The CDR3 sequence is 14 residues long. CDR1 is SGHVS, CDR2 FNYEAQ, per germline. Trimming at V came to 1 base and at J to 2 bases, leaving 0 bases not matched to a gene.

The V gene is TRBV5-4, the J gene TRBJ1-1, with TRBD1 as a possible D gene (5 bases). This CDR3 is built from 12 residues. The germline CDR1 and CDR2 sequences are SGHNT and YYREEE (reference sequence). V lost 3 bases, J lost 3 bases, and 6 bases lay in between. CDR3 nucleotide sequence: TGTGCCAGCAGCTGGGGGGACACTGAAGCTTTCTTT. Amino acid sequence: CASSWGDTEAFF.

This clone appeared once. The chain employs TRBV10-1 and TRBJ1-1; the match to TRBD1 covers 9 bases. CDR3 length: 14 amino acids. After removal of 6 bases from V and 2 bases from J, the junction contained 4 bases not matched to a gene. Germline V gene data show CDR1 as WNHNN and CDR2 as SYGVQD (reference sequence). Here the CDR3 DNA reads TGCGCCAGCAGCCGACAGGGGGACAACACTGAAGCTTTCTTT. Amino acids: CASSRQGDNTEAFF.

Here the CDR3 DNA reads TGCGCCAGCAGCCAAGCACCTAGCGGGGCTACGCAGTATTTT. This encodes CASSQAPSGATQYF. The chain uses TRBV4-1 and TRBJ2-3; 9 nucleotides align to TRBD2. The CDR3 runs to 14 residues. From germline, CDR1 is MGHRA and CDR2 YSYEKL. Trimming cost V 1 base and J 8 bases; bases outside gene matches: 4.

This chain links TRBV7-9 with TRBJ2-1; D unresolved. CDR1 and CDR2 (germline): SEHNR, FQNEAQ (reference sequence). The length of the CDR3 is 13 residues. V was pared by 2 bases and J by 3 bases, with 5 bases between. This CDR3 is CASSLSLYNEQFF. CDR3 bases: TGTGCCAGCAGCTTATCACTCTACAATGAGCAGTTCTTC.

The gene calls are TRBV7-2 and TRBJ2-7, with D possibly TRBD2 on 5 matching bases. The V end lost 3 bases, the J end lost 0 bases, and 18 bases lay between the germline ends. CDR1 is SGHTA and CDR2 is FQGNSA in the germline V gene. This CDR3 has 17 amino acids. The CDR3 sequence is CASSLGPLAFNSYEQYF. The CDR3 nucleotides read TGTGCCAGCAGCTTGGGCCCCCTAGCTTTTAACTCCTACGAGCAGTACTTC.

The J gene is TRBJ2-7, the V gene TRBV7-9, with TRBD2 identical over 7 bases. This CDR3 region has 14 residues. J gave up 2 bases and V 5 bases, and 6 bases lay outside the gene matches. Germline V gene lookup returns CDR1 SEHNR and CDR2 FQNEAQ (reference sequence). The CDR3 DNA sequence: TGTGCCAGCAGCGAGGGACTACCTACCTACGAGCAGTACTTC. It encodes CASSEGLPTYEQYF.

DNA for the CDR3: TGTGCCAGTAGTAAACAACCGGGACAGGGGGTGAGCGGGGAGCTGTTTTTT. Its protein product is CASSKQPGQGVSGELFF. This sequence joins TRBV19 and TRBJ2-2; 11 bases align to TRBD1. Trimming cost V 4 bases and J 7 bases; bases outside gene matches: 11. The CDR3 contains 17 residues. Germline loops: CDR1 LNHDA, CDR2 SQIVND (reference sequence).

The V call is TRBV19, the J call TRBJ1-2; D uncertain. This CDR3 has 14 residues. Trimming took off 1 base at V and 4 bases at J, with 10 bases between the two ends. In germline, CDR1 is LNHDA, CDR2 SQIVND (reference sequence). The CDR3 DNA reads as TGTGCCAGTAGTATAGGAGTTGGAGGCTATGGCTACACCTTC. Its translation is CASSIGVGGYGYTF.

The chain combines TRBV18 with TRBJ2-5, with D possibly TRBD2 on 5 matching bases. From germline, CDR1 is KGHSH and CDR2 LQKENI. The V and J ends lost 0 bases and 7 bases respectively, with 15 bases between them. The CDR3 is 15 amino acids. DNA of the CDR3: TGTGCCAGCTCACCACCGCCAGCCTCCGGGGTGACCCAGTACTTC. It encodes CASSPPPASGVTQYF.

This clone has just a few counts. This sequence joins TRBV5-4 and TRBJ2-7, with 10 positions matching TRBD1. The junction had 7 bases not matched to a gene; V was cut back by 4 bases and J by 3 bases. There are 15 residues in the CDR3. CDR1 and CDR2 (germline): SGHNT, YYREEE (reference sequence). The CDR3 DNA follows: TGTGCCAGCAGCGTAGGACAGGGGGAGCGCTACGAGCAGTACTTC. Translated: CASSVGQGERYEQYF. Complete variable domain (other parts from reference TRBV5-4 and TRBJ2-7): ETGVTQSPTHLIKTRGQQVTLRCSSQSGHNTVSWYQQALGQGPQFIFQYYREEENGRGNFPPRFSGLQFPNYSSELNVNALELDDSALYLCASSVGQGERYEQYFGPGTRLTVT.

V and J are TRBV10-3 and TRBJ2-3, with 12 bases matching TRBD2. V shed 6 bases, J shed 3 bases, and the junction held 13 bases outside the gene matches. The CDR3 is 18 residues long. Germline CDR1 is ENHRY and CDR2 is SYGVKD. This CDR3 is CAIRTTPSGGGWTDTQYF. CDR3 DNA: TGTGCCATCAGGACCACCCCTAGCGGGGGGGGGTGGACAGATACGCAGTATTTT.